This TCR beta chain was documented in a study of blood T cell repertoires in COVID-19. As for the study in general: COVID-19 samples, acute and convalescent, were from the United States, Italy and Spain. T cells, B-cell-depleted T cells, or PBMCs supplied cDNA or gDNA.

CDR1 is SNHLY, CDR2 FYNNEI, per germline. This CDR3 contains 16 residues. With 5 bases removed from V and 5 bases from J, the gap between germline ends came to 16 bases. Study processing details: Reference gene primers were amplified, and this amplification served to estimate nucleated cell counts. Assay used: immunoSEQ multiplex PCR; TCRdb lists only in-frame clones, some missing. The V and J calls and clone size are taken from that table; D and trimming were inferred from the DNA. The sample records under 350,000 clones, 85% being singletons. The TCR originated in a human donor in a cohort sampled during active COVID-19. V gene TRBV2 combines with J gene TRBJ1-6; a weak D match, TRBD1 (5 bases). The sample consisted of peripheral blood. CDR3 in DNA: TGTGCCAGCAGTCCTCGGGGGACCTTTAATAATTCACCCCTCCACTTT. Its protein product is CASSPRGTFNNSPLHF. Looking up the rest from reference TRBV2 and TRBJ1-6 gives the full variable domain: EPEVTQTPSHQVTQMGQEVILRCVPISNHLYFYWYRQILGQKVEFLVSFYNNEISEKSEIFDDQFSVERPDGSNFTLKIRSTKLEDSAMYFCASSPRGTFNNSPLHFGNGTRLTVT.